The text below deals with one T cell receptor beta chain. Its target antigen remains unknown. Base qualities are missing; no much larger clone stands one base away. The CDR3 has 18 amino acids, counting the end cysteine and phenylalanine. Only the CDR3 DNA is retained, 54 bases long and in frame from the first base. CDR1 and CDR2 are read off the germline V gene as MDHEN and SYDVKM. V loses 2 bases at its end and J loses 2 bases; junction bases beyond the gene matches: 6. The sample comes from a study of Tregs in tolerant kidney transplant recipients (dated by TCRdb to about 2019). Regarding the complete study: The study applied TCRbeta sequencing to find donor-specific regulatory T cells before combined kidney and bone marrow transplantation and then followed those same cells after transplant.

The time point label for this specimen denotes: 6 months after combined kidney and bone marrow transplant. Transplants used related donors with nonmyeloablative bone marrow transplantation; mixed chimerism was transient in the human trials. Unstimulated Tregs (CD4+CD25+CD127-), CD4+ non-Tregs (CD4+CD25-), CD4 and CD8 cells were FACS-sorted from thawed PBMCs. The patients were a handful of recipients of combined kidney and bone marrow transplants from the ITN036ST trial, and samples were available only for these trial subjects. Healthy control blood was separated into PBMCs by Ficoll density gradient and cryopreserved, and patient PBMCs were collected both before and after transplant. For TCRbeta CDR3 sequencing, genomic DNA from the sorted cells was extracted using the QIAGEN DNeasy Blood and Tissue Kit. High-throughput TCRbeta CDR3 sequencing was carried out commercially through immunoSEQ, with PCR amplification with bias correction and internal controls included. The authors' analysis ran thus. Unique productive TCRbeta sequences were defined by CDR3 nucleotide sequence where primers matched, and otherwise by CDR3 amino acid sequence together with Vbeta and Jbeta genes. To correct for sorting error, sequences found in more than one sorted population at a frequency ratio of 2:1 or less were discarded, and the remaining shared sequences were assigned to the population with the higher frequency. Donor-reactive sequences were defined as at least 5-fold expanded in CFSE-low cells versus unstimulated cells, with frequency of at least 0.01% in CFSE-low cells. Repertoire divergence was quantified by Jensen-Shannon divergence using the top 100 TCRbeta sequences ranked by frequency. For any sample with multiple sequencing runs, sorting error was corrected in each run separately before the runs were pooled. TCRdb re-hosts the immuneACCESS table, in-frame sequences only. Its copies lack some clones; in the studies checked, an unresolved V gene accounts for under half of them, and the cause for the rest is not known. That table supplies the V and J calls and clone size; D and trimming were determined from the DNA. Present in this sample are 20,000 to 25,000 clones, more than 65% of which were seen just once. The ten largest clones take up about 25% of the sample.

General study outcomes and caveats: Because the study included only a small number of patients, the results must be confirmed in larger populations and under other immunosuppression protocols. Biological reproducibility was not examined directly, but technical replication error appeared to be minimal. Expanding Tregs with activated donor B cells appeared to identify the most biologically relevant and donor-specific TCRbeta repertoire. For some patients, the PCR primers changed as time went on, which meant samples from those patients could not be compared with one another at the nucleotide level. In tolerant patients, donor-specific Tregs expanded more than Tregs overall, which suggests antigen-driven rather than nonspecific expansion.

The chain is encoded by TRBV28 joined to TRBJ2-1; 13 bases in the junction line up with TRBD2. The clonotype was recovered from a human patient who received a combined kidney and bone marrow transplant. Some T cells may derive from the graft donor when a transplant has been performed. Source: CD8+ T cells from blood (PBMCs), taken 6 months after the transplant. The DNA sequence is given as TGTGCCAGCAGTTTAAGGCCTGGGACTAGCGGGACCTACAATGAGCAGTTCTTC. This encodes CASSLRPGTSGTYNEQFF.